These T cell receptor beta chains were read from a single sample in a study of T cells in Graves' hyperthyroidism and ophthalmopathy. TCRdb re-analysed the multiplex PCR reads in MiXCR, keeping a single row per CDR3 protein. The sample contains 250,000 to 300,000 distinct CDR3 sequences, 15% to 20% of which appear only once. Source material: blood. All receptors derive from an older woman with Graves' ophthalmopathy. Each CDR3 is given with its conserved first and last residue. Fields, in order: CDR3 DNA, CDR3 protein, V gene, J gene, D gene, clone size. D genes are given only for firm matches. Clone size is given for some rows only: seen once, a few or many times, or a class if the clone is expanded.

cdr3_nt: TGTGCCAGCAGTTACGGATTAGCTAGGATCTACAATGAGCAGTTCTTC
cdr3_aa: CASSYGLARIYNEQFF
v_call: TRBV6-2/TRBV6-3
j_call: TRBJ2-1
d_call: .
clone_size: few

cdr3_nt: TGCAGTGCTACCGGGACTAGCGGGGGTCCTAACACCGGGGAGCTGTTTTTT
cdr3_aa: CSATGTSGGPNTGELFF
v_call: TRBV20-1
j_call: TRBJ2-2
d_call: TRBD2
clone_size: many

cdr3_nt: TGTGCCAGCAGTAAAGGACAGGGGCCCCAAGAGACCCAGTACTTC
cdr3_aa: CASSKGQGPQETQYF
v_call: TRBV28
j_call: TRBJ2-5
d_call: TRBD1
clone_size: many

cdr3_nt: TGTGCCAGCAGCCCGGCGAGGGGTAATCAGCCCCAGCATTTT
cdr3_aa: CASSPARGNQPQHF
v_call: TRBV11-2
j_call: TRBJ1-5
d_call: .
clone_size: many

cdr3_nt: TGCGCCAGCAGCCCCAGGGAAGGAGAGCCCCAGCATTTT
cdr3_aa: CASSPREGEPQHF
v_call: TRBV5-1
j_call: TRBJ1-5
d_call: .
clone_size: many

cdr3_nt: TGCAGTGCTAGACGACGGGACAGGGGGCTCAATGAGCAGTTCTTC
cdr3_aa: CSARRRDRGLNEQFF
v_call: TRBV20-1
j_call: TRBJ2-1
d_call: TRBD1
clone_size: many

cdr3_nt: TGCGCCAGCAGCTTGGCCAACAGCCGACCCACAACTAATGAAAAACTGTTTTTT
cdr3_aa: CASSLANSRPTTNEKLFF
v_call: TRBV5-1
j_call: TRBJ1-4
d_call: .
clone_size: many

cdr3_nt: TGCAGTGCTAGATTGAGCGGGAGATTCGGCGAGCAGTACTTC
cdr3_aa: CSARLSGRFGEQYF
v_call: TRBV20-1
j_call: TRBJ2-7
d_call: TRBD2
clone_size: many

cdr3_nt: TGCAGTGCTCCCGGGACCGTCAAACTAGATACGCAGTATTTT
cdr3_aa: CSAPGTVKLDTQYF
v_call: TRBV20-1
j_call: TRBJ2-3
d_call: .
clone_size: .

cdr3_nt: TGCAGTGCTAGCCCGACATCGGGGGCATTTTACGAGCAGTACTTC
cdr3_aa: CSASPTSGAFYEQYF
v_call: TRBV20-1
j_call: TRBJ2-7
d_call: .
clone_size: many

cdr3_nt: TGTGCCAGCAGCCCCCAGGACGACTATGGCTACACCTTC
cdr3_aa: CASSPQDDYGYTF
v_call: TRBV12-3/TRBV12-4
j_call: TRBJ1-2
d_call: .
clone_size: many

cdr3_nt: TGTGCCAGCAGCTCCGGGATGGGAGAGACCCAGTACTTC
cdr3_aa: CASSSGMGETQYF
v_call: TRBV7-2
j_call: TRBJ2-5
d_call: .
clone_size: many

cdr3_nt: TGTGCCAGCCTTACAGAGCCCGGCGCTGAAGCTTTCTTT
cdr3_aa: CASLTEPGAEAFF
v_call: TRBV6-1
j_call: TRBJ1-1
d_call: .
clone_size: many

cdr3_nt: TGTGCCTGGACGGGACATATGAACACTGAAGCTTTCTTT
cdr3_aa: CAWTGHMNTEAFF
v_call: TRBV30
j_call: TRBJ1-1
d_call: .
clone_size: many

cdr3_nt: TGTGCCAGCTCATCCCGACAGGGGGGCGGGTGGAATGAGCAGTTCTTC
cdr3_aa: CASSSRQGGGWNEQFF
v_call: TRBV7-2
j_call: TRBJ2-1
d_call: TRBD1
clone_size: .

cdr3_nt: TGTGCCAGTAGTATTGGGACGACTAGTGAGCAGTTCTTC
cdr3_aa: CASSIGTTSEQFF
v_call: TRBV19
j_call: TRBJ2-1
d_call: .
clone_size: few

cdr3_nt: TGTGCCAGTAGTCCAGAGGGGCGGAGCACAGATACGCAGTATTTT
cdr3_aa: CASSPEGRSTDTQYF
v_call: TRBV19
j_call: TRBJ2-3
d_call: .
clone_size: few

cdr3_nt: TGTGCCAGCAGTGAAGAAACTGGGGGCGCGCCGTACTATGGCTACACCTTC
cdr3_aa: CASSEETGGAPYYGYTF
v_call: TRBV6-1
j_call: TRBJ1-2
d_call: .
clone_size: many

cdr3_nt: TGTGCCAGCAGCTTCTCCCACCAAGAGACCCAGTACTTC
cdr3_aa: CASSFSHQETQYF
v_call: TRBV11-2
j_call: TRBJ2-5
d_call: .
clone_size: many

cdr3_nt: TGTGCCACCAGCAGACGAGATGCTTACGAGCAGTACTTC
cdr3_aa: CATSRRDAYEQYF
v_call: TRBV15
j_call: TRBJ2-7
d_call: .
clone_size: many

cdr3_nt: TGTGCCAGCTCGAGACAGGGGGTTTTTGAAAAACTGTTTTTT
cdr3_aa: CASSRQGVFEKLFF
v_call: TRBV18
j_call: TRBJ1-4
d_call: TRBD1
clone_size: few

cdr3_nt: TGTGCCAGCAGGAATCGTCCGGGGACAGGTGATTACGAGCAGTACTTC
cdr3_aa: CASRNRPGTGDYEQYF
v_call: TRBV7-2
j_call: TRBJ2-7
d_call: TRBD1
clone_size: .

cdr3_nt: TGCAGTGCTAGGGGGGCTAGCGGAATCACAGATACGCAGTATTTT
cdr3_aa: CSARGASGITDTQYF
v_call: TRBV20-1
j_call: TRBJ2-3
d_call: .
clone_size: few

cdr3_nt: TGTGCCAGCAGTCGACAGGGGCGAAGCTACACTGAAGCTTTCTTT
cdr3_aa: CASSRQGRSYTEAFF
v_call: TRBV12-3/TRBV12-4
j_call: TRBJ1-1
d_call: TRBD1
clone_size: once

cdr3_nt: TGTGCCAGTAGTTTGGACAGGGAGGAATGGAACACTGAAGCTTTCTTT
cdr3_aa: CASSLDREEWNTEAFF
v_call: TRBV19
j_call: TRBJ1-1
d_call: TRBD1
clone_size: few

cdr3_nt: TGCAGCGTTGAAGACAGGAGGAGTGGAAACACCATATATTTT
cdr3_aa: CSVEDRRSGNTIYF
v_call: TRBV29-1
j_call: TRBJ1-3
d_call: .
clone_size: few

cdr3_nt: TGTGCCAGCAGTTTTAAGGGAACACGGGCAGATACGCAGTATTTT
cdr3_aa: CASSFKGTRADTQYF
v_call: TRBV12-3/TRBV12-4
j_call: TRBJ2-3
d_call: .
clone_size: many

cdr3_nt: TGCGCCAGCAGCTACACTGAACCGGGGAACCAGCCCCAGCATTTT
cdr3_aa: CASSYTEPGNQPQHF
v_call: TRBV4-1
j_call: TRBJ1-5
d_call: .
clone_size: .

cdr3_nt: TGCGCCAGCAGCCAAGGGGGCTGGAACGCATATACGCAGTATTTT
cdr3_aa: CASSQGGWNAYTQYF
v_call: TRBV4-1
j_call: TRBJ2-3
d_call: .
clone_size: .

cdr3_nt: TGTGCCAGCAGTGAAATGGGGCGTGATAATTCACCCCTCCACTTT
cdr3_aa: CASSEMGRDNSPLHF
v_call: TRBV2
j_call: TRBJ1-6
d_call: .
clone_size: many

cdr3_nt: TGTGCCAGCTACCGCGGCCACACCGGGGAGCTGTTTTTT
cdr3_aa: CASYRGHTGELFF
v_call: TRBV28
j_call: TRBJ2-2
d_call: .
clone_size: many

cdr3_nt: TGTGCCAGCAGGCCCTGGACAGCGCAGGATGGCATTCAGTACTTC
cdr3_aa: CASRPWTAQDGIQYF
v_call: TRBV6-2/TRBV6-3
j_call: TRBJ2-4
d_call: .
clone_size: .

cdr3_nt: TGCAGTGCTAGCGGGGGGGCCCCAGATACGCAGTATTTT
cdr3_aa: CSASGGAPDTQYF
v_call: TRBV20-1
j_call: TRBJ2-3
d_call: TRBD2
clone_size: .

cdr3_nt: TGTGCCAGCAGCTTAGGACGGGGCTACGAGCAGTACTTC
cdr3_aa: CASSLGRGYEQYF
v_call: TRBV7-9
j_call: TRBJ2-7
d_call: .
clone_size: many

cdr3_nt: TGTGCCAGCAGTTCGGTAACCGCCTCCTACGAGCAGTACTTC
cdr3_aa: CASSSVTASYEQYF
v_call: TRBV27
j_call: TRBJ2-7
d_call: .
clone_size: many

cdr3_nt: TGCAGTGCCCGAGCGGGAATACTAGCCAAAAACATTCAGTACTTC
cdr3_aa: CSARAGILAKNIQYF
v_call: TRBV20-1
j_call: TRBJ2-4
d_call: TRBD2
clone_size: many

cdr3_nt: TGTGCCACCAGTGATGCCGTGTGGGGGGCGGACGGGGAGCTGTTTTTT
cdr3_aa: CATSDAVWGADGELFF
v_call: TRBV24-1
j_call: TRBJ2-2
d_call: .
clone_size: few

cdr3_nt: TGTGCCAGCGCCCCGGGACTAGACACAGATACGCAGTATTTT
cdr3_aa: CASAPGLDTDTQYF
v_call: TRBV2
j_call: TRBJ2-3
d_call: TRBD2
clone_size: many

cdr3_nt: TGTGCCAGCAGCCAAGATCTCCGGGCCTCCCTGAGAGGAACTGTTTTT
cdr3_aa: CASSQDLRASLRGTVF
v_call: TRBV3-1
j_call: TRBJ1-4
d_call: .
clone_size: few

cdr3_nt: TGTGCCAGTAGTACCGATTGGGTCATTCAGCCCCAGCATTTT
cdr3_aa: CASSTDWVIQPQHF
v_call: TRBV19
j_call: TRBJ1-5
d_call: .
clone_size: few

cdr3_nt: TGTGCCAGCTCGCAGGTTAATCAGGGAACCGGGGAGCTGTTTTTT
cdr3_aa: CASSQVNQGTGELFF
v_call: TRBV18
j_call: TRBJ2-2
d_call: .
clone_size: .

cdr3_nt: TGTGCCAGTAGTATGACCGGCAATCAGCCCCAGCATTTT
cdr3_aa: CASSMTGNQPQHF
v_call: TRBV19
j_call: TRBJ1-5
d_call: .
clone_size: few

cdr3_nt: TGCAGTGCTAGTAGGGGTGGGGGTTACGAGCAGTACTTC
cdr3_aa: CSASRGGGYEQYF
v_call: TRBV20-1
j_call: TRBJ2-7
d_call: .
clone_size: many

cdr3_nt: TGTGCCACCTCGGACAGCTGGGACGGCTACACCTTC
cdr3_aa: CATSDSWDGYTF
v_call: TRBV10-3
j_call: TRBJ1-2
d_call: .
clone_size: many

cdr3_nt: TGTGCCAGCAGCAAGAATCGACAGGGTCGGGCAGATACGCAGTATTTT
cdr3_aa: CASSKNRQGRADTQYF
v_call: TRBV7-3
j_call: TRBJ2-3
d_call: TRBD1
clone_size: .

cdr3_nt: TGTGCCAGCAGCCAAGGACTGGCGGGAGGGGAGGAGACCCAGTACTTC
cdr3_aa: CASSQGLAGGEETQYF
v_call: TRBV4-2
j_call: TRBJ2-5
d_call: TRBD2
clone_size: many

cdr3_nt: TGTGCCAGCAGCCAAGGACAGGTTAACACTGAAGCTTTCTTT
cdr3_aa: CASSQGQVNTEAFF
v_call: TRBV3-1
j_call: TRBJ1-1
d_call: .
clone_size: many

cdr3_nt: TGCGCCAGCAGCGATTCCGGGACTAGCGGGAGACTATACGAGCAGTACTTC
cdr3_aa: CASSDSGTSGRLYEQYF
v_call: TRBV4-1
j_call: TRBJ2-7
d_call: TRBD2
clone_size: few

cdr3_nt: TGTGCCACCACATTCCTACAGGTCCTAGCGCTCTACGAGCAGTACTTC
cdr3_aa: CATTFLQVLALYEQYF
v_call: TRBV6-1
j_call: TRBJ2-7
d_call: .
clone_size: many

cdr3_nt: TGTGCCAGCAGTTACTCGAGAGGGACTAGCGGGATTTACAATGAGCAGTTCTTC
cdr3_aa: CASSYSRGTSGIYNEQFF
v_call: TRBV6-5
j_call: TRBJ2-1
d_call: TRBD2
clone_size: few

cdr3_nt: TGTGCCAGCAGCTTATCCCGGGTCGGAACCACTGAAGCTTTCTTT
cdr3_aa: CASSLSRVGTTEAFF
v_call: TRBV7-2
j_call: TRBJ1-1
d_call: .
clone_size: many

cdr3_nt: TGTGCCAGCTCACCAGATGGGGAAGTGGGTGAAAAACTGTTTTTT
cdr3_aa: CASSPDGEVGEKLFF
v_call: TRBV18
j_call: TRBJ1-4
d_call: .
clone_size: many

cdr3_nt: TGTGCCAGCAGCCCCGGGGACTATGGCTACACCTTC
cdr3_aa: CASSPGDYGYTF
v_call: TRBV28
j_call: TRBJ1-2
d_call: .
clone_size: many

cdr3_nt: TGCGCCAGCAGCTTGGTACAGGGCACCTACAATGAGCAGTTCTTC
cdr3_aa: CASSLVQGTYNEQFF
v_call: TRBV5-1
j_call: TRBJ2-1
d_call: .
clone_size: few

cdr3_nt: TGTGCCAGCAGCTTACTAGCGGGGGGCACAGATACGCAGTATTTT
cdr3_aa: CASSLLAGGTDTQYF
v_call: TRBV7-2
j_call: TRBJ2-3
d_call: TRBD2
clone_size: many

cdr3_nt: TGTGCCAGCAGCTTATATCAGGGGGCTAATGAAAAACTGTTTTTT
cdr3_aa: CASSLYQGANEKLFF
v_call: TRBV7-2
j_call: TRBJ1-4
d_call: TRBD1
clone_size: many

cdr3_nt: TGTGCCAGCTCACCTCAGGGGTCATCCGGGGAGCTGTTTTTT
cdr3_aa: CASSPQGSSGELFF
v_call: TRBV18
j_call: TRBJ2-2
d_call: .
clone_size: few